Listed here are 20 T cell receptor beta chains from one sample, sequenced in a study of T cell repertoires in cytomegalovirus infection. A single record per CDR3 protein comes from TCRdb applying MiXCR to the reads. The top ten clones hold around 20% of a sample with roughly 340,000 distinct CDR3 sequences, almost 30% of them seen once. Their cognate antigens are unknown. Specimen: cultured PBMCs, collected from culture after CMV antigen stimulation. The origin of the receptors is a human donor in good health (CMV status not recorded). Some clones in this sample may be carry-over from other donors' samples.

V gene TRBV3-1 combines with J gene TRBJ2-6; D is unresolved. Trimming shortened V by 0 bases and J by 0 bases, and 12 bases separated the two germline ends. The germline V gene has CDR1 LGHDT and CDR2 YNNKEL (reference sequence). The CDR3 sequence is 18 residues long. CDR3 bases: TGTGCCAGCAGCCAAGAGATCTGGCGGAACTCTGGGGCCAACGTCCTGACTTTC. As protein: CASSQEIWRNSGANVLTF. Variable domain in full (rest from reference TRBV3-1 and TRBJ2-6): DTAVSQTPKYLVTQMGNDKSIKCEQNLGHDTMYWYKQDSKKFLKIMFSYNNKELIINETVPNRFSPKSPDKAHLNLHINSLELGDSAVYFCASSQEIWRNSGANVLTFGAGSRLTVL.

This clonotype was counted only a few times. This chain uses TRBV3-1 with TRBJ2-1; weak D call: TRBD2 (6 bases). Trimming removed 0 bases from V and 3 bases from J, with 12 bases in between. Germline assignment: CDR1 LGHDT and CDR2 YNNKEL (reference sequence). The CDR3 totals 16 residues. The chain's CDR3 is CASSQDRIADYNEQFF. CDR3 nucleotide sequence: TGTGCCAGCAGCCAAGATCGGATAGCGGACTACAATGAGCAGTTCTTC.

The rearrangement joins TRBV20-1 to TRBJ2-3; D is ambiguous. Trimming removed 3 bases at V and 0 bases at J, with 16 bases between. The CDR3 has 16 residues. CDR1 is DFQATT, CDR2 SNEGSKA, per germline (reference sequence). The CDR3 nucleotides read TGCAGTGCTAGTTCTCGCTTAACTACTAGCACAGATACGCAGTATTTT. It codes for CSASSRLTTSTDTQYF.

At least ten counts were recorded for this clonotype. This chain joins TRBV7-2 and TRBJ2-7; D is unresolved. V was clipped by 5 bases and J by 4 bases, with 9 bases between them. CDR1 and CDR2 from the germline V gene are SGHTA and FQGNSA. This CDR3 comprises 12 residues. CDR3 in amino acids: CASSGGGYEQYF. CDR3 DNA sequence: TGTGCCAGCAGCGGTGGCGGATACGAGCAGTACTTC. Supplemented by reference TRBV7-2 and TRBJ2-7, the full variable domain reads GAGVSQSPSNKVTEKGKDVELRCDPISGHTALYWYRQSLGQGLEFLIYFQGNSAPDKSGLPSDRFSAERTGGSVSTLTIQRTQQEDSAVYLCASSGGGYEQYFGPGTRLTVT.

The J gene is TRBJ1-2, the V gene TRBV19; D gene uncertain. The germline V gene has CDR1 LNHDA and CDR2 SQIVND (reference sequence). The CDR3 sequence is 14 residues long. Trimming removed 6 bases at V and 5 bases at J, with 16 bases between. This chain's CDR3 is CASREIPLVYGYTF. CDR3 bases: TGTGCCAGTAGGGAGATCCCCTTAGTGTATGGCTACACCTTC.

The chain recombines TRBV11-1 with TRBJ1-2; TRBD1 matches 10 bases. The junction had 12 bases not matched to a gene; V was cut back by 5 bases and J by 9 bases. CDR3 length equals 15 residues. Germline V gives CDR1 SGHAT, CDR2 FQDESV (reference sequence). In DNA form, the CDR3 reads TGTGCCAGCAGCCTGGACCGGGACAGGGGTGAAAGCTACACCTTC. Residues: CASSLDRDRGESYTF.

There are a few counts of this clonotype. The DNA for the CDR3 is TGTGCCAGCAGTGAACTTGACAGGAACTATGGCTACACCTTC. This translates into CASSELDRNYGYTF. J is TRBJ1-2 and V is TRBV6-2 or TRBV6-3, with D possibly matching TRBD1 (6 bases). This CDR3 is 14 amino acids long. CDR1 is MNHEY and CDR2 is SVGEGT in the germline V gene. With 5 bases removed from V and 2 bases from J, the gap between germline ends came to 12 bases.

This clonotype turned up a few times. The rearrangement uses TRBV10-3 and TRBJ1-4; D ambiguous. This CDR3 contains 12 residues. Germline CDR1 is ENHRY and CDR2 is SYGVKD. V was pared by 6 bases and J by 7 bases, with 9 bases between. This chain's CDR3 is CAISTNSEKLFF. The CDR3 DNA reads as TGTGCCATCAGCACGAACAGTGAAAAACTGTTTTTT.

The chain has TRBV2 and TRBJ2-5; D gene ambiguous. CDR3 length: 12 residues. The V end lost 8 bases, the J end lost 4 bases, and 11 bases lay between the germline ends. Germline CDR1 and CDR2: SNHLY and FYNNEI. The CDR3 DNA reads TGTGCCAGCGGACGCGGTGGAGAGACCCAGTACTTC. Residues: CASGRGGETQYF.

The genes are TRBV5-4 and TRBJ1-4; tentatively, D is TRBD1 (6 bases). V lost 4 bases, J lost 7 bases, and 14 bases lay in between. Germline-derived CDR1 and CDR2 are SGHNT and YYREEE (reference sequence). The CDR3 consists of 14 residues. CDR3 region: CASSPGAKSEKLFF. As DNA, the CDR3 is TGTGCCAGCAGCCCGGGGGCGAAGAGTGAAAAACTGTTTTTT.

The CDR3 region is CASSGGSSGLYNEQFF. Written as DNA, the CDR3 is TGTGCCAGCTCGGGGGGATCTAGCGGCCTTTACAATGAGCAGTTCTTC. The chain has TRBV18 and TRBJ2-1; TRBD2 matches at 7 bases. The CDR3 consists of 16 residues. Germline values: CDR1 KGHSH, CDR2 LQKENI. J was trimmed by 4 bases and V by 6 bases; bases with no gene match: 12.

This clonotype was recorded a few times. The CDR3 loop is CASSRTSFTDTQYF. CDR3 DNA sequence: TGTGCCAGCAGCCGGACTAGTTTCACAGATACGCAGTATTTT. The chain employs TRBV12-3 or TRBV12-4 and TRBJ2-3, with TRBD2 matching 7 bases. The junction had 5 bases not matched to a gene; V was cut back by 6 bases and J by 2 bases. This CDR3 has 14 residues.

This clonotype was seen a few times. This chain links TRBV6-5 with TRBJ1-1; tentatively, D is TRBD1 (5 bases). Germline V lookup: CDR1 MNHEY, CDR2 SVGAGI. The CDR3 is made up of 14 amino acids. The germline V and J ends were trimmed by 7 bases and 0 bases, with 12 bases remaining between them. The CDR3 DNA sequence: TGTGCCAGCACATGGGGACGGTTGAACACTGAAGCTTTCTTT. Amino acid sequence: CASTWGRLNTEAFF.

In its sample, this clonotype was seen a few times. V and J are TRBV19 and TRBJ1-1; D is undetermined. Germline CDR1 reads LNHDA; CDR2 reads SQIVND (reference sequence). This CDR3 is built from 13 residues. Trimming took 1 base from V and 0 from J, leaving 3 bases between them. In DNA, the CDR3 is TGTGCCAGTAGTATAGCGGTGAACACTGAAGCTTTCTTT. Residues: CASSIAVNTEAFF.

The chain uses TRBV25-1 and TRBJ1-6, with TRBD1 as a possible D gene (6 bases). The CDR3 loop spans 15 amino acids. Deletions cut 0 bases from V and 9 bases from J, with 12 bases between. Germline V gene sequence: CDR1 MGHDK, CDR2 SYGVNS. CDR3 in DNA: TGTGCCAGCAGTGAATACGGGACAAAGCGTTCACCCCTCCACTTT. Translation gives CASSEYGTKRSPLHF.

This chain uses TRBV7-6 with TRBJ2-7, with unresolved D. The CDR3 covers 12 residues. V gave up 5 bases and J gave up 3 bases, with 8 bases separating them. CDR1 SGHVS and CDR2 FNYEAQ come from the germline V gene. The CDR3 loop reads CASSPHFYEQYF. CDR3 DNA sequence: TGTGCCAGCAGCCCCCACTTCTACGAGCAGTACTTC. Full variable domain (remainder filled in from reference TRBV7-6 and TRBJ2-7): GAGVSQSPRYKVTKRGQDVALRCDPISGHVSLYWYRQALGQGPEFLTYFNYEAQQDKSGLPNDRFSAERPEGSISTLTIQRTEQRDSAMYRCASSPHFYEQYFGPGTRLTVT.

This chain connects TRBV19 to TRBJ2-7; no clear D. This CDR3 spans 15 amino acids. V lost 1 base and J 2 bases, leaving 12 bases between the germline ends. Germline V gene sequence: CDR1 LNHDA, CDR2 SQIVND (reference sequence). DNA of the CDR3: TGTGCCAGTAGTATAGGGCCCGGCACCCCCTACGAGCAGTACTTC. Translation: CASSIGPGTPYEQYF.

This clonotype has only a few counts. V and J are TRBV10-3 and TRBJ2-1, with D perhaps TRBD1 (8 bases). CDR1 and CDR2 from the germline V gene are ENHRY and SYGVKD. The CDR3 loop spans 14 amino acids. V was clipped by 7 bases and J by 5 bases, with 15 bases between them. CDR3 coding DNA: TGTGCCATCAAGGAACAGGGGGGGAACAATGAGCAGTTCTTC. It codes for CAIKEQGGNNEQFF.

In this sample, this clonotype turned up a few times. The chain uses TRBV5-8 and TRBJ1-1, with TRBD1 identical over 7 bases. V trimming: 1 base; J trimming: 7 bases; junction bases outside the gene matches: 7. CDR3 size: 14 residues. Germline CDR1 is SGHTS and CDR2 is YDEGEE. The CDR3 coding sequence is TGTGCCAGCAGCTTGATCGGACAGGACGGTGAAGCTTTCTTT. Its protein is CASSLIGQDGEAFF. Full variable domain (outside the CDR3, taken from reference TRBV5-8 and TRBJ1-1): EAGVTQSPTHLIKTRGQQATLRCSPISGHTSVYWYQQALGLGLQFLLWYDEGEERNRGNFPPRFSGRQFPNYSSELNVNALELEDSALYLCASSLIGQDGEAFFGQGTRLTVV.

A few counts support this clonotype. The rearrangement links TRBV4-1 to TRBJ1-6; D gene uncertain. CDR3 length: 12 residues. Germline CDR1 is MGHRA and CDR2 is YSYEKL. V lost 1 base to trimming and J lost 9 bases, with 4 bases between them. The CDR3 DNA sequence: TGCGCCAGCAGCCAAGGGATTTCACCCCTCCACTTT. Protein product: CASSQGISPLHF.